A single sample gave rise to the 26 T cell receptor beta chains below, sequenced in a study of shared clonotypes between healthy human individuals. Clones were read by immunoSEQ multiplex PCR, and TCRdb kept only the in-frame ones, dropping some. In the table there are about 2.4 million clones, approximately 94% of which are singletons. The material sequenced was naive CD4+ T cells from PBMCs. Specified subset: CD45RA+ positively selected. Source of these receptors: a man aged 18 to 35 in good health. Some clones in this sample may be carry-over from other donors' samples.

This rearrangement joins TRBV19 to TRBJ2-2; D is possibly TRBD1 (6 bases). Trimming cost V 6 bases and J 0 bases, with 11 bases left between them. The CDR3 has 15 amino acids. Germline CDR1 is LNHDA and CDR2 is SQIVND (reference sequence). The CDR3 DNA follows: TGTGCCAGTAGAATGGGGACATCGAACACCGGGGAGCTGTTTTTT. This translates into CASRMGTSNTGELFF. Filled out from reference TRBV19 and TRBJ2-2, the complete variable domain reads DGGITQSPKYLFRKEGQNVTLSCEQNLNHDAMYWYRQDPGQGLRLIYYSQIVNDFQKGDIAEGYSVSREKKESFPLTVTSAQKNPTAFYLCASRMGTSNTGELFFGEGSRLTVL.

The chain recombines TRBV2 with TRBJ1-1; a possible D gene is TRBD1 (5 bases). V lost 2 bases and J lost 4, with 11 bases in between. The CDR3 sequence is 14 residues long. The germline gives CDR1 SNHLY, CDR2 FYNNEI. The chain's CDR3 is CASSEQGWSTEAFF. In nucleotides, the CDR3 is TGTGCCAGCAGTGAACAGGGTTGGAGCACTGAAGCTTTCTTT.

The V gene is TRBV7-2, the J gene TRBJ1-2; D call uncertain. CDR1 is SGHTA and CDR2 is FQGNSA in the germline V gene. V was pared by 2 bases and J by 3 bases, with 7 bases between. The CDR3 length is 13 residues. Here the CDR3 reads CASSLSRYYGYTF. CDR3 DNA sequence: TGTGCCAGCAGCTTATCCAGGTACTATGGCTACACCTTC.

This chain uses TRBV6-6 with TRBJ2-1; the match to TRBD2 covers 9 bases. With V trimmed by 1 base and J by 7 bases, 5 bases remained unmatched. The CDR3 has 15 residues. CDR1 and CDR2 from the germline V gene are MNHNY and SVGAGI (reference sequence). The CDR3 loop reads CASSYFSGSANEQFF. CDR3 DNA sequence: TGTGCCAGCAGTTACTTTAGCGGGAGTGCAAATGAGCAGTTCTTC.

The gene calls are TRBV7-2 and TRBJ2-3, with D unclear. The CDR3 covers 15 residues. Per the germline V gene, CDR1 is SGHTA and CDR2 is FQGNSA. Trimming stripped 4 bases from V and 3 bases from J, with 14 bases between. The CDR3 DNA reads as TGTGCCAGCAGCTACCTTATGGCTAGTACAGATACGCAGTATTTT. This gives the protein CASSYLMASTDTQYF.

J is TRBJ2-3 and V is TRBV5-1; unclear D gene. The CDR3 loop spans 14 amino acids. V was trimmed by 5 bases and J by 8 bases, leaving 18 bases between them. CDR1 and CDR2 from the germline V gene are SGHRS and YFSETQ. CDR3 sequence (DNA): TGCGCCAGCAGGGTAGGGCAGATTTACGGTACGCAGTATTTT. It is translated as CASRVGQIYGTQYF.

V and J are TRBV5-6 and TRBJ1-5; possible D gene TRBD1, 6 bases. Germline V lookup: CDR1 SGHDT, CDR2 YYEEEE. V lost 0 bases to trimming and J lost 9 bases, with 19 bases between them. The CDR3 sequence is 16 residues long. The CDR3 sequence is CASSLGPPGHRAPQHF. Here the CDR3 DNA reads TGTGCCAGCAGCTTGGGTCCCCCGGGACATCGAGCGCCCCAGCATTTT.

The chain recombines TRBV5-1 with TRBJ2-7; TRBD2 matches 8 bases. The junction had 12 bases not matched to a gene; V was cut back by 4 bases and J by 3 bases. The germline CDR1 and CDR2 sequences are SGHRS and YFSETQ. The CDR3 totals 16 residues. The CDR3, as DNA: TGCGCCAGCAGCCCCTCCGCGGGGGGACCCGTCTACGAGCAGTACTTC. Translation: CASSPSAGGPVYEQYF.

The V call is TRBV7-2, the J call TRBJ2-1, with D tentatively TRBD2 (7 bases). The CDR3 extends over 16 amino acids. V was pared by 5 bases and J by 10 bases, with 24 bases between. Germline CDR1 is SGHTA and CDR2 is FQGNSA. The CDR3 coding sequence is TGTGCCAGCAGCCCCCGACTAGCAGGGGAGGGGGTGGAGCAGTTCTTC. Its protein product is CASSPRLAGEGVEQFF.

The rearrangement links TRBV27 to TRBJ2-1, with 9 bases identical to TRBD2. The ends lost 2 bases at V and 3 bases at J; junction bases unmatched: 8. Germline CDR1 and CDR2: MNHEY and SMNVEV (reference sequence). The length of the CDR3 is 17 residues. This CDR3 is CASSLGAGGPYYNEQFF. CDR3 in DNA: TGTGCCAGCAGTTTAGGGGCGGGAGGGCCATACTACAATGAGCAGTTCTTC.

This rearrangement joins TRBV10-3 to TRBJ2-7; a weak D match, TRBD1 (5 bases). The CDR3 runs to 13 residues. V dropped 8 bases and J dropped 2 bases, with 13 bases sitting between them. Per the germline V gene, CDR1 is ENHRY and CDR2 is SYGVKD. The CDR3 loop reads CAISIAGPYEQYF. CDR3 DNA: TGTGCCATCTCGATCGCAGGGCCCTACGAGCAGTACTTC.

The CDR3 protein is CASRWDRGGSYEQYF. The CDR3 coding sequence is TGTGCCAGCAGATGGGACAGGGGGGGCTCCTACGAGCAGTACTTC. This chain connects TRBV7-2 to TRBJ2-7; 11 bases are shared with TRBD1. Germline CDR1 and CDR2: SGHTA and FQGNSA. Trimming cost V 6 bases and J 0 bases; bases outside gene matches: 4. CDR3 size: 15 residues.

The gene calls are TRBV15 and TRBJ2-5, with D perhaps given as TRBD1 or TRBD2 (5 bases each). The ends were cut back, 1 base at V and 2 bases at J, with 11 bases in the middle. Per germline, CDR1 LNHNV and CDR2 YYDKDF (reference sequence). CDR3 length: 15 amino acids. The DNA for the CDR3 is TGTGCCACCAGCAGAGTCCGGGGACCGCAAGAGACCCAGTACTTC. Amino acids: CATSRVRGPQETQYF.

J is TRBJ2-1 and V is TRBV6-6; 12 bases match TRBD1. The V gene end was trimmed by 2 bases and the J gene end by 10 bases; junction bases not matched to a gene: 3. This CDR3 has 14 amino acids. Germline CDR1 is MNHNY and CDR2 is SVGAGI (reference sequence). CDR3 nucleotides: TGTGCCAGCAGTTACGGGACAGGGGGCCGGGAGCAGTTCTTC. Its protein is CASSYGTGGREQFF.

This clone was found a few times. This sample includes further DNA sequences coding for the same CDR3. V usage is TRBV28 and J usage is TRBJ1-1, with D uncertain. The CDR3 is 14 amino acids. The germline V gene encodes CDR1 MDHEN and CDR2 SYDVKM. V gave up 5 bases and J gave up 0 bases, with 10 bases separating them. CDR3 in amino acids: CASSPGGVNTEAFF. In DNA, the CDR3 is TGTGCCAGCAGTCCCGGTGGCGTGAACACTGAAGCTTTCTTT.

J is TRBJ2-6 and V is TRBV4-2; no firm D call. Trimming pared 0 bases from V and 4 bases from J, leaving 16 bases between. The CDR3 is 18 residues long. The germline V gene encodes CDR1 LGHNA and CDR2 YNFKEQ. The CDR3 region has the DNA TGTGCCAGCAGCCAAGAGGGTACGTCTGTGAGGGGGGCCAACGTCCTGACTTTC. Translated, it gives CASSQEGTSVRGANVLTF.

This clone was recorded a few times. The rearrangement links TRBV28 to TRBJ1-3; the D is unclear. Germline lookup yields CDR1 MDHEN and CDR2 SYDVKM. The CDR3 loop spans 13 amino acids. The V and J ends lost 10 bases and 0 bases respectively, with 10 bases between them. CDR3 sequence (DNA): TGTGCCACAGACGGTAACTCTGGAAACACCATATATTTT. Encoded protein: CATDGNSGNTIYF.

V gene TRBV5-4 combines with J gene TRBJ1-6; D uncertain. This CDR3 region has 14 residues. Germline lookup yields CDR1 SGHNT and CDR2 YYREEE (reference sequence). With 4 bases removed from V and 5 bases from J, the gap between germline ends came to 10 bases. CDR3 region: CASSVEQNNSPLHF. CDR3 sequence (DNA): TGTGCCAGCAGCGTAGAACAGAATAATTCACCCCTCCACTTT.

CDR3 region: CSVGRRAPQETQYF. The CDR3 nucleotides read TGCAGCGTAGGACGGAGGGCCCCTCAAGAGACCCAGTACTTC. The V gene is TRBV29-1, the J gene TRBJ2-5, with D maybe TRBD2 (6 bases). The germline CDR1 and CDR2 sequences are SQVTM and ANQGSEA. Trimming removed 6 bases from V and 2 bases from J, with 16 bases in between. This CDR3 comprises 14 residues.

The V gene is TRBV28, the J gene TRBJ2-3; the D gene is possibly TRBD2 (6 bases). The CDR3 runs 18 residues. The V end lost 4 bases, the J end lost 6 bases, and 26 bases lay between the germline ends. CDR1 MDHEN and CDR2 SYDVKM come from the germline V gene. CDR3 sequence: CASSSLVGWEAPGDTQYF. In DNA, the CDR3 is TGTGCCAGCAGTTCCCTTGTGGGGTGGGAGGCTCCGGGGGATACGCAGTATTTT.

The rearrangement joins TRBV7-9 to TRBJ2-5; D possibly corresponds to TRBD2 (6 bases). The V end was cut by 2 bases, the J end by 1 base, with 11 bases between. This CDR3 region has 15 residues. Germline V gives CDR1 SEHNR, CDR2 FQNEAQ (reference sequence). The CDR3 loop is CASSLYGGAQETQYF. CDR3 DNA sequence: TGTGCCAGCAGCTTATACGGGGGAGCCCAAGAGACCCAGTACTTC.

The CDR3 spells CAWSPQSSPLHF. Here the CDR3 DNA reads TGTGCCTGGAGCCCTCAGTCTTCACCCCTCCACTTT. This chain joins TRBV30 and TRBJ1-6; D is unresolved. From germline, CDR1 is GTSNPN and CDR2 SVGIG (reference sequence). This CDR3 spans 12 amino acids. Trimming removed 3 bases at V and 9 bases at J, with 9 bases between.

Of note for this clone: Other nucleotide sequences in the sample specify the same CDR3. The rearrangement links TRBV5-1 to TRBJ2-5, with 7 bases fitting TRBD1. The V and J ends lost 4 bases and 2 bases, in that order; junction bases with no gene match: 5. The length of the CDR3 is 14 residues. The V gene's germline CDR1 is SGHRS and CDR2 YFSETQ. Written as DNA, the CDR3 is TGCGCCAGCAGCCAGGGACAGCAACAAGAGACCCAGTACTTC. The encoded protein is CASSQGQQQETQYF.

In regard to this clone: Within the sample, other DNA sequences also encode this same CDR3. The chain uses TRBV18 and TRBJ2-3; 10 nucleotides agree with TRBD2. J lost 1 base, V lost 3 bases, and 4 bases had no gene match. The CDR3 spans 16 residues. Germline V gene data show CDR1 as KGHSH and CDR2 as LQKENI. The CDR3 region has the DNA TGTGCCAGCTCACCTCTAGCGGGAGTAGGCACAGATACGCAGTATTTT. Protein: CASSPLAGVGTDTQYF.

Concerning this clone itself: This specimen includes other DNA sequences encoding the same CDR3. The chain is built from TRBV5-1 and TRBJ1-2, with D unresolved. V was clipped by 1 base and J by 0 bases, with 10 bases between them. The CDR3 contains 15 residues. Per germline, CDR1 SGHRS and CDR2 YFSETQ. CDR3 in DNA: TGCGCCAGCAGCTTGACAGACCCAGCTAACTATGGCTACACCTTC. Residues: CASSLTDPANYGYTF.

In regard to this clone: Other DNA sequences within the sample encode an identical CDR3. The V and J genes are TRBV28 and TRBJ2-5; D may match TRBD1 or TRBD2 (6 bases each). There are 13 residues in the CDR3. Germline V gene lookup returns CDR1 MDHEN and CDR2 SYDVKM. Deletions cut 2 bases from V and 5 bases from J, with 9 bases between. The CDR3 here is CASSLGGQETQYF. DNA of the CDR3: TGTGCCAGCAGTTTAGGGGGGCAGGAGACCCAGTACTTC. The full variable domain, completed using reference TRBV28 and TRBJ2-5, is DVKVTQSSRYLVKRTGEKVFLECVQDMDHENMFWYRQDPGLGLRLIYFSYDVKMKEKGDIPEGYSVSREKKERFSLILESASTNQTSMYLCASSLGGQETQYFGPGTRLLVL.